This T cell receptor (beta chain) was profiled in a study of OX40 agonist ivuxolimab in advanced cancers. Study-level information: Ivuxolimab, which is an agonistic anti-OX40 (CD134) antibody, was administered to the patients.

The CDR3 runs 15 residues. Germline V gene data show CDR1 as MGHRA and CDR2 as YSYEKL. With 0 bases removed from V and 4 bases from J, the gap between germline ends came to 11 bases. The data were produced by immunoSEQ multiplex PCR, yet TCRdb's version contains in-frame clones alone and is incomplete. The sample has around 90,000 clones, 85% to 90% seen once. On this clone: Its specificity is not known.

Study findings and constraints: Some nonresponders additionally presented with little normalized T-cell clonal expansion. Within 6 weeks, CD4+ and CD8+ blood T cells expanded clonally at 0.1 to 3.0 mg/kg. Among T cells, CD8+ cells averaged more expanded clones than CD4+ cells.

The chain couples TRBV4-1 to TRBJ2-3; D might be TRBD2 (5 bases). This receptor was obtained from an adult with an advanced solid tumor such as melanoma, head and neck, liver or kidney cancer. The input for sequencing was CD4+ or CD8+ T cells sorted from blood, taken in a trial of the OX40 agonist ivuxolimab. The CDR3 bases are TGCGCCAGCAGCCAAGACTTAGGAGGCCCAGATACGCAGTATTTT. It codes for CASSQDLGGPDTQYF.